The entry below gives a single TCR beta chain sequence along with its context. The CDR3 loop spans 13 amino acids. Germline V CDR1 and CDR2: LNHDA, SQIVND (reference sequence). Trimming left V 5 bases short and J 5 bases short, with 9 bases between. This entry belongs to a study of T cell responses to AZD1222 COVID-19 vaccine. The assay was immunoSEQ multiplex PCR, and TCRdb's table has in-frame clones only and misses some. Among approximately 110,000 clones listed, around nine tenths were seen once. The specimen was peripheral blood, collected on day 0 of AZD1222 vaccination. The chain has TRBV19 and TRBJ2-2; D ambiguous. This TCR was recovered from an adult in good health. As DNA, the CDR3 is TGTGCCAGTAGTCGGCCTCCAACCGGGGAGCTGTTTTTT. It translates to CASSRPPTGELFF.